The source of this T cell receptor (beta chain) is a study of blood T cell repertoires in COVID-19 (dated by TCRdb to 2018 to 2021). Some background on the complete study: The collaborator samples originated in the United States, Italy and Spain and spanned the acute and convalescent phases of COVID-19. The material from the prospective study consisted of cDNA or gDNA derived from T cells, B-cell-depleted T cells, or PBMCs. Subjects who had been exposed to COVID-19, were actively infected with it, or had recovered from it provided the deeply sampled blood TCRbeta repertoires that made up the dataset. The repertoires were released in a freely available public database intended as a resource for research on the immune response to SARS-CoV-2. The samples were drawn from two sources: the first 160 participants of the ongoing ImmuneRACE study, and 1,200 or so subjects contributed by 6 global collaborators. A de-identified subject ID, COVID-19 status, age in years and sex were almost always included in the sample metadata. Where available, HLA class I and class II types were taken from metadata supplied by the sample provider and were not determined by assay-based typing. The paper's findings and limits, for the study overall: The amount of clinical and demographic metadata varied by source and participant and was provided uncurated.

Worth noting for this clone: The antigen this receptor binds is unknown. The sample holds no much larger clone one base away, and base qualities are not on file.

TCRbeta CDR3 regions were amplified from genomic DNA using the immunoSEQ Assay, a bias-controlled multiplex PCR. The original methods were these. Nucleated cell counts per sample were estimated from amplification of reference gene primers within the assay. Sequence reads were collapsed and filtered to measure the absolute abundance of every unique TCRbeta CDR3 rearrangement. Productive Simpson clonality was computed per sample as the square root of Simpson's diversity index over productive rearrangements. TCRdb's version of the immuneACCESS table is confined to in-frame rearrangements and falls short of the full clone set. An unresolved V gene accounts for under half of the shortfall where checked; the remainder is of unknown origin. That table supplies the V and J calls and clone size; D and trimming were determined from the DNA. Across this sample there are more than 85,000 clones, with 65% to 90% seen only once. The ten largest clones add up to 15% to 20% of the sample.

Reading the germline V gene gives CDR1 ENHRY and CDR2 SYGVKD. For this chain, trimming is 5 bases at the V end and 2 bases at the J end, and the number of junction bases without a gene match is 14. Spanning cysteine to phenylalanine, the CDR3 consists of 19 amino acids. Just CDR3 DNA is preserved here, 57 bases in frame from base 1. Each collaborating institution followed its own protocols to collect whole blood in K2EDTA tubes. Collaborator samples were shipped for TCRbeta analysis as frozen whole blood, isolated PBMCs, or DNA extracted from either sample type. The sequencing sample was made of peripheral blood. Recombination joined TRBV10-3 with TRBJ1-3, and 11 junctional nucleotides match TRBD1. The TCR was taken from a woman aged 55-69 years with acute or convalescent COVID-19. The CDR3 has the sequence CAISPEDRGLFIPGNTIYF. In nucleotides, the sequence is TGTGCCATCAGTCCCGAGGACAGGGGGCTTTTTATCCCTGGAAACACCATATATTTT.